Below, one T cell receptor beta chain is given with its context. Its antigen is currently unknown. This sample stems from a study of T cell responses to AZD1222 COVID-19 vaccine. Clones were sequenced by immunoSEQ multiplex PCR, and TCRdb holds only the in-frame ones, with some missing. The sample carries 95,000 to 150,000 clones, around 89% recorded once. General study findings and limits: Most donors were white British and more were female, and clonal diversity was possibly underestimated.

Sequenced here: peripheral blood, sampled on day 0 of AZD1222 vaccination. The clonotype was recovered from an adult in good health.

CDR3 residues: CASSTAATTNEKLFF. As DNA, the CDR3 is TGTGCCAGTAGTACGGCAGCAACAACTAATGAAAAACTGTTTTTT. The chain links TRBV19 to TRBJ1-4, with D hard to call. The CDR3 length is 15 residues. Germline CDR1 and CDR2: LNHDA and SQIVND (reference sequence). Deletions cut 4 bases from V and 0 bases from J, with 9 bases between.